This T cell receptor (beta chain) comes out of a study of blood T cells in healthy people across ages. Study details: Template switching captured about one barcoded beta molecule per two T cells. Study-level points and caveats: Changes in expanded clonotypes were possibly confounded, as the CMV status of donors was unknown.

Of note for this clonotype: Antigen: not known.

CDR1 SGHTA and CDR2 FQGTGA come from the germline V gene. Trimming took 5 bases from V and 3 from J; bases not matched to a gene: 6. CDR3 length equals 15 residues. The donors, all healthy, were Caucasians living in Russia, aged about 6 to 100. A J-beta primer mix and a sample-barcoded 5' primer were used in a second PCR of roughly 7 to 12 cycles. Each CDR3 protein is one row after TCRdb ran MiXCR on the 5' RACE reads. Altogether over 600,000 distinct CDR3 sequences are present, around half being singletons, with the ten largest covering roughly 18%. The sequence was collected from an elderly man in good health. The sample taken for sequencing was blood. The rearrangement links TRBV7-3 to TRBJ2-1; 8 nucleotides agree with TRBD2. The CDR3 protein is CASSPRGTSYNEQFF. CDR3 nucleotides: TGTGCCAGCAGCCCAAGGGGGACTAGCTACAATGAGCAGTTCTTC. The full variable domain, completed using reference TRBV7-3 and TRBJ2-1, is GAGVSQTPSNKVTEKGKYVELRCDPISGHTALYWYRQSLGQGPEFLIYFQGTGAADDSGLPNDRFFAVRPEGSVSTLKIQRTERGDSAVYLCASSPRGTSYNEQFFGPGTRLTVL.